A selection of T cell receptor beta chains follows, all from one sample in a study of control samples from healthy donors and cancer patients. This table comes from immunoSEQ multiplex PCR, and its TCRdb copy is limited to in-frame clones, with some not included. The data show over 120,000 clones, about 93% seen once. What was sequenced was PBMCs. All receptors derive from a man in his sixties with colorectal cancer. Each CDR3 is given with its conserved first and last residue. D genes are given only for firm matches.

>TRBV30|TRBJ1-4|.|13
TGTGCCTGGAGTGGTTTAGGGGGTGAAAAACTGTTTTTT
CAWSGLGGEKLFF
>TRBV20-1|TRBJ2-1|TRBD1|15
TGCAGTGCCAGTCAATGGGACAGATCTTACAATGAGCAGTTCTTC
CSASQWDRSYNEQFF
>TRBV29-1|TRBJ1-2|.|12
TGCAGCGTTGGGGTCCTTCGAGATGGCTACACCTTC
CSVGVLRDGYTF
>TRBV6-2/TRBV6-3|TRBJ1-2|TRBD1|16
TGTGCCAGCAGTTTAGGCAGGGGGCGTCCTAACTATGGCTACACCTTC
CASSLGRGRPNYGYTF
>TRBV18|TRBJ2-2|.|15
TGTGCCAGCTCACCAATGACGACGAACACCGGGGAGCTGTTTTTT
CASSPMTTNTGELFF
>TRBV10-3|TRBJ1-2|.|19
TGTGCCATCAGTGAGTCTCTGAATAGGGGACTCCGGAAGATCTATGGCTACACCTTC
CAISESLNRGLRKIYGYTF
>TRBV4-3|TRBJ2-3|.|17
TGCGCCAGCAGCCAAGGGTTTTACTCTGGGTTGGCAGATACGCAGTATTTT
CASSQGFYSGLADTQYF
>TRBV27|TRBJ2-1|.|13
TGTGCCAGCAGATCAAAGTCCTACAATGAGCAGTTCTTC
CASRSKSYNEQFF
>TRBV5-1|TRBJ1-2|TRBD1|14
TGCGCCAGCACCACAGGGGGCAGTCCCGCTGGCTACACCTTC
CASTTGGSPAGYTF
>TRBV3-1/TRBV3-2|TRBJ2-1|TRBD2|16
TGTGCCAGCAGCCAAGTACTAGCGGGGCCCTACAATGAGCAGTTCTTC
CASSQVLAGPYNEQFF
>TRBV11-2|TRBJ2-3|.|14
TGTGCCAGCAGCTTAGAAGGGAGCACAGATACGCAGTATTTT
CASSLEGSTDTQYF
>TRBV4-2|TRBJ2-7|TRBD2|16
TGTGCCAGCAGCCAAGTGGTTTCTAGCGGTACCTACGAGCAGTACTTC
CASSQVVSSGTYEQYF
>TRBV7-2|TRBJ2-2|.|15
TGTGCCAGCAGCTTAAGGCAGGGGAACACCGGGGAGCTGTTTTTT
CASSLRQGNTGELFF
>TRBV5-6|TRBJ2-7|.|11
TGTGCCAGCAGCTTGTCGGCGATGGTAAGCTTC
CASSLSAMVSF